Listed here are 11 T cell receptor beta chains from one sample, sequenced in a study of monozygotic twins with inflammatory bowel disease. TCRdb reanalyzed the 5' RACE reads and collapses them to one entry per CDR3 protein, without DNA. The sample's table shows 200,000 to 250,000 distinct CDR3 sequences. Sequences were obtained from blood. Receptor source: a human donor with ulcerative colitis or Crohn's disease, or a healthy co-twin of an affected twin (not recorded which).

J is TRBJ1-5 and V is TRBV7-2; TCRdb designates TRBD1, a call that cannot be tested without DNA. This CDR3 contains 15 residues. CDR1 SGHTA and CDR2 FQGNSA come from the germline V gene. CDR3 in amino acids: CASSLLGGKGQPQHF.

This chain joins TRBV10-3 and TRBJ2-5; TCRdb gives TRBD1 as the D gene, but with no DNA this cannot be confirmed. Germline CDR1 is ENHRY and CDR2 is SYGVKD. The CDR3 runs to 15 residues. The CDR3 sequence: CATQSVSGGEETQYF.

V usage is TRBV28 and J usage is TRBJ2-7; TCRdb outputs TRBD1, but without DNA this stays unchecked. The CDR3 length is 16 residues. Germline CDR1 and CDR2: MDHEN and SYDVKM. The CDR3 protein is CASSPHGTGGIYEQYF.

V is TRBV20-1 and J is TRBJ2-3; TCRdb returns TRBD1, unconfirmable since there is no DNA. The CDR3 covers 15 residues. The germline V gene has CDR1 DFQATT and CDR2 SNEGSKA (reference sequence). The CDR3 reads CSARPRDPGADTQYF.

The V gene is TRBV7-9, the J gene TRBJ2-1; TCRdb's D call of TRBD2 is untestable without DNA. Germline V gene sequence: CDR1 SEHNR, CDR2 FQNEAQ (reference sequence). There are 15 residues in the CDR3. CDR3 amino acids: CASSLGGTRGSEQFF. The whole variable domain, filled in from reference TRBV7-9 and TRBJ2-1, reads DTGVSQNPRHKITKRGQNVTFRCDPISEHNRLYWYRQTLGQGPEFLTYFQNEAQLEKSRLLSDRFSAERPKGSFSTLEIQRTEQGDSAMYLCASSLGGTRGSEQFFGPGTRLTVL.

V is TRBV11-2 and J is TRBJ1-1; TCRdb selects TRBD1, and the lack of DNA leaves this call unchecked. CDR1 SGHAT and CDR2 FQNNGV come from the germline V gene. The CDR3 has 15 residues. This CDR3 reads CASSLEDSSNTEAFF.

The V and J genes are TRBV6-2 or TRBV6-3 and TRBJ2-1; the D call from TCRdb, TRBD1, cannot be confirmed without DNA. Germline-derived CDR1 and CDR2 are MNHEY and SVGEGT. This CDR3 has 15 residues. The CDR3 sequence: CASSSPTGMGNEQFF.

The CDR3 loop is CASSWGPGKNTEAFF. V is TRBV6-1 and J is TRBJ1-1; no DNA is available, so the TRBD1 call from TCRdb remains unchecked. The CDR3 runs to 15 residues. Germline loops: CDR1 MNHNS, CDR2 SASEGT.

The V call is TRBV20-1, the J call TRBJ2-3; TCRdb lists TRBD1, though no DNA is available to test this call. CDR1 and CDR2 (germline): DFQATT, SNEGSKA (reference sequence). The CDR3 contains 17 residues. CDR3 region: CSARPLGTPGSTDTQYF.

The chain employs TRBV27 and TRBJ1-4. Germline values: CDR1 MNHEY, CDR2 SMNVEV (reference sequence). The CDR3 extends over 15 amino acids. CDR3 protein: CASRGGESTNEKLFF.

V is TRBV19 and J is TRBJ1-5; TCRdb picks TRBD1, but there is no DNA to check that call. Germline-derived CDR1 and CDR2 are LNHDA and SQIVND (reference sequence). CDR3 length: 15 residues. CDR3 in amino acids: CASSISRGISQPQHF.